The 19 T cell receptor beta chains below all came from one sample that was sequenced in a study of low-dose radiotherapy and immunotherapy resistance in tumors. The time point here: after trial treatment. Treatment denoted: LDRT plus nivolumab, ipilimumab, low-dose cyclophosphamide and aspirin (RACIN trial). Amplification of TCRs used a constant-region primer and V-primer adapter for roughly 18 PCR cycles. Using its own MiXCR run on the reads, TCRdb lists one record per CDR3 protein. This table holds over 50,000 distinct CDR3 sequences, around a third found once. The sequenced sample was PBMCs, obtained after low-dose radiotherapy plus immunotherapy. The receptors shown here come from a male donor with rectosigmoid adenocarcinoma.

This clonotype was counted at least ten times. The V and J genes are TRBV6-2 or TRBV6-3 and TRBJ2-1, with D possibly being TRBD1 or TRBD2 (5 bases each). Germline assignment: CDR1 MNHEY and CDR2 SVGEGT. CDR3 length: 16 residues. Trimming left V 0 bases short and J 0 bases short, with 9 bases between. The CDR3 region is CASSYSRGISYNEQFF. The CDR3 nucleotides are TGTGCCAGCAGTTACTCTCGGGGCATCTCCTACAATGAGCAGTTCTTC.

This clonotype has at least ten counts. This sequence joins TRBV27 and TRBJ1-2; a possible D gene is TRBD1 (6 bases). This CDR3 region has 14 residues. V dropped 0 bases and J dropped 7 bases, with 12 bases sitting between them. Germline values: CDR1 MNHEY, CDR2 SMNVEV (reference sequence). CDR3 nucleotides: TGTGCCAGCAGTTTATCGGGGGGGCAGGGTGGCTACACCTTC. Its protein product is CASSLSGGQGGYTF.

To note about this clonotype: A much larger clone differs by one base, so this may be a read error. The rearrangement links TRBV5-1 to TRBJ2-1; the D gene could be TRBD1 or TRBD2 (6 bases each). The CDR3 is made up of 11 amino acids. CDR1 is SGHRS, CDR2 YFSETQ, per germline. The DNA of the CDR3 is TGCGCCAGCCAGGGGAATCGGGAGCAGATCTTC. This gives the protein CASQGNREQIF.

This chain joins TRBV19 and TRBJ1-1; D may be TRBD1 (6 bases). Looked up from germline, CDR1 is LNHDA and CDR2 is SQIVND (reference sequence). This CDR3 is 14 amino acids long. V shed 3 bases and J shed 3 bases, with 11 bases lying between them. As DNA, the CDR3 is TGTGCCAGTAGTATCGGGGGGCATGACACTGAAGCTTTCTTT. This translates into CASSIGGHDTEAFF.

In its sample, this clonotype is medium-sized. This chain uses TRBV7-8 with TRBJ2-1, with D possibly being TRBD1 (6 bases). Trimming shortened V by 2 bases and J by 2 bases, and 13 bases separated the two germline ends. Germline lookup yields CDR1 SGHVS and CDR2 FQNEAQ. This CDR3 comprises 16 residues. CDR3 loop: CASSLQGNFAYNEQFF. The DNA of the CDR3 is TGTGCCAGCAGCTTACAGGGGAATTTTGCCTACAATGAGCAGTTCTTC. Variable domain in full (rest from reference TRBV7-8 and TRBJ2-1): GAGVSQSPRYKVAKRGQDVALRCDPISGHVSLFWYQQALGQGPEFLTYFQNEAQLDKSGLPSDRFFAERPEGSVSTLKIQRTQQEDSAVYLCASSLQGNFAYNEQFFGPGTRLTVL.

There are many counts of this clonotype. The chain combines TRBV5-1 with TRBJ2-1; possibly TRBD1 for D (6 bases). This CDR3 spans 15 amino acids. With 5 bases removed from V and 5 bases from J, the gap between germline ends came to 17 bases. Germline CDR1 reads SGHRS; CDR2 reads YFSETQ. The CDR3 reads CASRDLKSGDNEQFF. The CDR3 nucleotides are TGCGCCAGCAGAGATTTAAAGTCAGGGGACAATGAGCAGTTCTTC.

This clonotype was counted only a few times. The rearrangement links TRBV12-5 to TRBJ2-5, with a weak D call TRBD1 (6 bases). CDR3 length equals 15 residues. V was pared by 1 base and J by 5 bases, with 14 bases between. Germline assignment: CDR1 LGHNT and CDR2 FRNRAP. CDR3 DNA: TGTGCTAGTGGTTTGGAGCCAGGGGCTTGGGAGACCCAGTACTTC. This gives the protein CASGLEPGAWETQYF. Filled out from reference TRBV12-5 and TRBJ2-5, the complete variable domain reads DARVTQTPRHKVTEMGQEVTMRCQPILGHNTVFWYRQTMMQGLELLAYFRNRAPLDDSGMPKDRFSAEMPDATLATLKIQPSEPRDSAVYFCASGLEPGAWETQYFGPGTRLLVL.

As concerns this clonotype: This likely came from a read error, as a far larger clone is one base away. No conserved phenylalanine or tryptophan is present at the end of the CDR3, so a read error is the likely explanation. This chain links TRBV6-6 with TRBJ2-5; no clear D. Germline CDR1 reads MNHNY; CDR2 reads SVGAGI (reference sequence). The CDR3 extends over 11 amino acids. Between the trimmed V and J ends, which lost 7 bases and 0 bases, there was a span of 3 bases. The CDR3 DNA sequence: TGTGCCAGCACCCACCAAGAGACCCAGTACTCC. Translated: CASTHQETQYS.

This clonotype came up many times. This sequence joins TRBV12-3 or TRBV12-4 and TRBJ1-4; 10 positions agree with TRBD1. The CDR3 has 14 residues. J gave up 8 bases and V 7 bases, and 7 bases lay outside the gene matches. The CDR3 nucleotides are TGTGCCAGCAAACTAGGACAGGGGGAGGAAAAACTGTTTTTT. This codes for CASKLGQGEEKLFF.

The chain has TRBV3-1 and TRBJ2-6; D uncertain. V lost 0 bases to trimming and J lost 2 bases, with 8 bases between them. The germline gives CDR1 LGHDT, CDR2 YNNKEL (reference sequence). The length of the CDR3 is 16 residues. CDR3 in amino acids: CASSQDRGAGANVLTF. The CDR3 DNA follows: TGTGCCAGCAGCCAAGATCGAGGTGCTGGGGCCAACGTCCTGACTTTC.

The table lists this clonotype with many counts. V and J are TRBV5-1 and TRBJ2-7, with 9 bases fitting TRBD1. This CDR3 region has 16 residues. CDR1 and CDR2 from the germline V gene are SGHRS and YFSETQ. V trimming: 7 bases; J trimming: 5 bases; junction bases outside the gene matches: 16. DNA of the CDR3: TGCGCCAGCTCTAACGGCCGGGACAGGGTAGTCCACGAGCAGTACTTC. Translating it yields CASSNGRDRVVHEQYF.

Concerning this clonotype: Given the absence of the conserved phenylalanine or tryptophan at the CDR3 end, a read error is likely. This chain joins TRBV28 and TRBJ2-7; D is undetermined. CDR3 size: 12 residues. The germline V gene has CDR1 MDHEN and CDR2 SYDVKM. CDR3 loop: CASSLTAYEQYY. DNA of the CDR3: TGCGCCAGCAGTTTAACAGCCTACGAGCAGTACTAC.

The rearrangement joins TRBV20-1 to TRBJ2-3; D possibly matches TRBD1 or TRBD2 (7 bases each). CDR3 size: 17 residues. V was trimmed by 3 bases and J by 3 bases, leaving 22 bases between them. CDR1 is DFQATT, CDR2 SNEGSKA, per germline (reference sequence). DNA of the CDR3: TGCAGTGCTAGTAATGCCCGGGGAGGGGGCGTGACAGATACGCAGTATTTT. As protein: CSASNARGGGVTDTQYF.

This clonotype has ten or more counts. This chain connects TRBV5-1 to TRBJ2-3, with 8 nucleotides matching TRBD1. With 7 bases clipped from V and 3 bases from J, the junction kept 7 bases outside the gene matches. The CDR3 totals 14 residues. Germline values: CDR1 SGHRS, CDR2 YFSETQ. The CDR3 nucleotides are TGCGCCAGCTTCTTTGGACAGGGAACAGATACGCAGTATTTT. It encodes CASFFGQGTDTQYF. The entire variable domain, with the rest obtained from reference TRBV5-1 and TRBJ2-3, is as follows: KAGVTQTPRYLIKTRGQQVTLSCSPISGHRSVSWYQQTPGQGLQFLFEYFSETQRNKGNFPGRFSGRQFSNSRSEMNVSTLELGDSALYLCASFFGQGTDTQYFGPGTRLTVL.

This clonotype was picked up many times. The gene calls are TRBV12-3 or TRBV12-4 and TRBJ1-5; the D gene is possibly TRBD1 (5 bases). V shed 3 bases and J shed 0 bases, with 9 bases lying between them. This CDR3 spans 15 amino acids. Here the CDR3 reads CASSLGQISNQPQHF. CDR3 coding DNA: TGTGCCAGCAGTTTGGGGCAGATTAGCAATCAGCCCCAGCATTTT.

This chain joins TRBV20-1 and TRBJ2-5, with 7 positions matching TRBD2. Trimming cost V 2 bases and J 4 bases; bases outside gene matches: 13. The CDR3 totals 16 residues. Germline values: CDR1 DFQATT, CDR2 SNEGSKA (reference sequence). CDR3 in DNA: TGCAGTGCTAGACTCCTGGGGGGGAGGGGAGGAGAGACCCAGTACTTC. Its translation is CSARLLGGRGGETQYF.

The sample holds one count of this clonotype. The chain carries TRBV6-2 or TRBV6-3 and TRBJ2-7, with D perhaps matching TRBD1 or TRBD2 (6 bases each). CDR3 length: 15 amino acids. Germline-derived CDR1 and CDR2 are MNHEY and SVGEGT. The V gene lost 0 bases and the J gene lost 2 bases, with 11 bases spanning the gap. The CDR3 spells CASSYSKGGPYEQYF. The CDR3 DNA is TGTGCCAGCAGTTACTCGAAGGGGGGCCCCTACGAGCAGTACTTC.

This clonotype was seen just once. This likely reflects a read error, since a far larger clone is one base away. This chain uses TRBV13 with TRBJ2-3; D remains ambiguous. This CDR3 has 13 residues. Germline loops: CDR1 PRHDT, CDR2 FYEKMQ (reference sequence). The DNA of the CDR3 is TGTGCCAGCACTAAACCGGGCCTCAGTACGCAGTGTTTT. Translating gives CASTKPGLSTQCF.

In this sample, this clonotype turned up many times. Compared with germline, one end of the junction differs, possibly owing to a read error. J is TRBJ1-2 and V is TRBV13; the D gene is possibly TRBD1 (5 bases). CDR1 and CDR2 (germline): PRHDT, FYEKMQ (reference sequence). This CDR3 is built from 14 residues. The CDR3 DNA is TGTGCCACCAGCAGTAGGGACGGTTTCTATGGCTACACCTTC. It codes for CATSSRDGFYGYTF.